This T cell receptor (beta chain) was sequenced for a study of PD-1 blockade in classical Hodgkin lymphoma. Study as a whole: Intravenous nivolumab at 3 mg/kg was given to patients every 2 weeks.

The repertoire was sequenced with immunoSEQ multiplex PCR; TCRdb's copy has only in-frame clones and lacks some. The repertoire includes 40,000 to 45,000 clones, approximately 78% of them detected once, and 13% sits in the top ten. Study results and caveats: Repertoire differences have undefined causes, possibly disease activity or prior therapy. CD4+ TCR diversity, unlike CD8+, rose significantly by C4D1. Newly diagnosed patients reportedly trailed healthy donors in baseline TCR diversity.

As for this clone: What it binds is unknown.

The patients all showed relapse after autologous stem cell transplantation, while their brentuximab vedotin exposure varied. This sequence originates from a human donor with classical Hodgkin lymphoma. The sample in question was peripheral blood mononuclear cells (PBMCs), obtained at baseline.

The DNA of the CDR3 is TGTGCCAGCAGTCCCGACCGTTACAACACTGAAGCTTTCTTT. Translating gives CASSPDRYNTEAFF. The gene calls are TRBV6-6 and TRBJ1-1; D is ambiguous. CDR3 length: 14 residues. Trimming took off 5 bases at V and 2 bases at J, with 12 bases between the two ends. CDR1 and CDR2 from the germline V gene are MNHNY and SVGAGI (reference sequence).